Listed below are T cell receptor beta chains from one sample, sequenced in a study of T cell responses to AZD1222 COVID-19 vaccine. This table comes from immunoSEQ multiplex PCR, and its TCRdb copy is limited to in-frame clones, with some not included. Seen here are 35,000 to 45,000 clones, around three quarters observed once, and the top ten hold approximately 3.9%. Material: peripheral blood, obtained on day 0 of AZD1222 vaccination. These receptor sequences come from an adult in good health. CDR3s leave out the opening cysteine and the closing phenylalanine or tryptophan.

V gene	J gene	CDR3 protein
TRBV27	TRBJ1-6	ASRYRRVDSPLH
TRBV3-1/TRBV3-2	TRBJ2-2	ASSQVAGGGTGELF
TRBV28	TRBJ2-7	ASSAGFYEQY
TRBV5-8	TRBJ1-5	ASDNRGISNQPQH
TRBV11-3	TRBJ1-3	ASSFGESGNTIY
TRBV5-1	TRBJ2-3	ASSLDPGLATDTQY
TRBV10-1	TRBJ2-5	ASSDSGGQETQY
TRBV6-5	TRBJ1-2	ASSYSGGHNYGYT
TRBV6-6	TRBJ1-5	ASSNSGSKVGQPQH
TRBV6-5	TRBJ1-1	ASPRDRGFFTEAF
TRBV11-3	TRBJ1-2	ASSSSRQGDGYT
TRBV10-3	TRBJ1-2	AISEGIGDGYT
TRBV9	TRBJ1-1	ASSAANGAEAF
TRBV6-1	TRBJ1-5	ASSVLGGRPPYSNQPQH
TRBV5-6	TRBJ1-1	ASSTKDRGTEAF
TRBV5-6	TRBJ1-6	ASSLRGLNSPLH
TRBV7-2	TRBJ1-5	ASSSDGASNQPQH
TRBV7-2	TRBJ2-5	ASSRPGLARETQY
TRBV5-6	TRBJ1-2	ASSLRGRGYGYT
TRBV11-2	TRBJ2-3	ASSLEFGGARYEY
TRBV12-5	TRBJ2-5	ASGLAGNHQETQY
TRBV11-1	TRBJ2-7	ASSPSRGLSYEQY
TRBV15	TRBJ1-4	ATSGRDRGSPNEKLF
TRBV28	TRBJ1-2	ASNQGGYGYT
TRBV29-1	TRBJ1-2	SATDRDHGYT
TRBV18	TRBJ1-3	ASESSGNTIY
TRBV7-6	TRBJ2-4	ASRRRGEAKNIQY
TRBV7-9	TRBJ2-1	ASRIDTSDEQF
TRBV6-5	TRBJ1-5	ASVRGPSNQPQH
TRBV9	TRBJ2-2	ASGPGTANTGELF
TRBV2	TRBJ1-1	ASSRGRLNTEAF
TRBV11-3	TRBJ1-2	ASSHRGSYGYT
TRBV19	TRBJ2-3	ASSVQLSTDTQY
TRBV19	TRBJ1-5	ASSGSRNQPQH
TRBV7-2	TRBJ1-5	ASSLVDSSNQPQH
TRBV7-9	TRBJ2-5	ASSRGLSGTQY
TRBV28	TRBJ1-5	ASRPQGGHQPQH
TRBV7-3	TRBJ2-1	ASSYPSGEQF
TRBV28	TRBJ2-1	ASSLTLAGRKSSYNEQF
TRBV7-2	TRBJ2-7	ASSLASGGFYEQY
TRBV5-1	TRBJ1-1	ASSSTGVTEAF
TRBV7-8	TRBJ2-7	ASSLVGGTSTEQY
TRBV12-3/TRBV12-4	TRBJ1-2	ASSLVGNYGYT
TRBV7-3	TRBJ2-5	ASSLNLLDSQETQY
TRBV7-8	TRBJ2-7	ASSLVSGGSFTYEQY
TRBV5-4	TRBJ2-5	ASSLEAGAIETQY
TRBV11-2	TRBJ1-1	ASSLGAVPMNTEAF
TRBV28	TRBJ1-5	ASSPPSSYKPQH
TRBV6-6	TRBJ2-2	ASTTRRLGELF
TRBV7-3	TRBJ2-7	ASSLNSNSYEQY
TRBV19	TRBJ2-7	ASKVRGQSYEQY
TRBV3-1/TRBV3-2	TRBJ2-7	ASSSGAREQY